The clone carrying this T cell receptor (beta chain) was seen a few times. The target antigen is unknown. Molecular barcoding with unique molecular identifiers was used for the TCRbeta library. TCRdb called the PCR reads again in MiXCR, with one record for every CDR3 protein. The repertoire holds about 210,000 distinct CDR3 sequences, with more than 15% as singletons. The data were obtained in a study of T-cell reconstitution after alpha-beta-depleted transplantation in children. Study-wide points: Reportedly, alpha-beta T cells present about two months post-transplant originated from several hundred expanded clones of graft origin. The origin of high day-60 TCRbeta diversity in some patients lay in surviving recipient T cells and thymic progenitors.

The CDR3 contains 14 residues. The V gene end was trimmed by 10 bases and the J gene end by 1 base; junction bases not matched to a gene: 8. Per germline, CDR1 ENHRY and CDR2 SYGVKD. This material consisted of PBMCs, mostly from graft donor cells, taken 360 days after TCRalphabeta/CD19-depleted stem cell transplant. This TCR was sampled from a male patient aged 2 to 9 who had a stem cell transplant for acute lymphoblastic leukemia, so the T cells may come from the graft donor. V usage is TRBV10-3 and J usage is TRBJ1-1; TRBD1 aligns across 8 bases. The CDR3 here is CATRQGLGNTEAFF. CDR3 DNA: TGTGCCACCCGACAGGGGTTGGGGAACACTGAAGCTTTCTTT.